This paragraph covers one T cell receptor (beta chain) sequence. Repertoires were generated with immunoSEQ multiplex PCR, while TCRdb's copy carries only in-frame clones and drops some. This table has around 150,000 clones, 93% appearing once. The data were obtained in a study of blood T cell repertoires in COVID-19. V lost 4 bases, J lost 0 bases, and 13 bases lay in between. The length of the CDR3 is 15 residues. CDR1 is SGHNT, CDR2 YYREEE, per germline (reference sequence). The chain employs TRBV5-4 and TRBJ2-5; D may be TRBD1 (5 bases). Sequencing used peripheral blood. The origin of this receptor is a woman aged 60 to 75 with COVID-19, enrolled during active disease. The CDR3 nucleotides read TGTGCCAGCAGCACGCCGACAGCGTACCAAGAGACCCAGTACTTC. This codes for CASSTPTAYQETQYF.